This T cell receptor beta chain emerged from a study of cytomegalovirus exposure and HLA in healthy donors. Primers for the PCR totalled 60 Vbeta and 13 Jbeta. Only in-frame clones appear in the TCRdb table, and some are missing; sequencing was by immunoSEQ multiplex PCR. The table has about 150,000 clones, roughly 80% seen once. In the case of this clone: Its antigen remains unknown.

Study-level points and caveats: TCR beta sequences reportedly predicted most subjects' HLA-A and HLA-B alleles accurately. A reported reduction in N-insertions relative to the approximately 600-donor mean was seen in an Asian-associated ancestry cluster in a later analysis. A later analysis found that most CMV-associated TCR beta chains appeared HLA-restricted. The classifier was said to identify cytomegalovirus status with high specificity and sensitivity.

The sequencing sample was made of PBMCs. The source of this sequence is a man aged 30-40 years in good health and CMV-seropositive.

Here the CDR3 DNA reads TGTGCCAGCGGCGACAATATTAACTATGGCTACACCTTC. Residues: CASGDNINYGYTF. The V and J genes are TRBV6-5 and TRBJ1-2; no reliable D call. Deletions cut 8 bases from V and 1 base from J, with 11 bases between. CDR1 and CDR2 (germline): MNHEY, SVGAGI. The CDR3 runs to 13 residues.